Listed below are T cell receptor beta chains from one sample, sequenced in a study of control samples from healthy donors and cancer patients. This table comes from immunoSEQ multiplex PCR, and its TCRdb copy is limited to in-frame clones, with some not included. The table lists approximately 100,000 clones, 92% of them singletons. The sequenced material came from blood. These receptors all come from a human donor in good health. The donor label of this sample is uncertain. Each CDR3 is given with its conserved first and last residue. D genes are given only for firm matches.

TRBD1 | TRBJ1-5 | TRBV5-5 | CASSLPGTGWNQPQHF | TGTGCCAGCAGCTTACCCGGGACAGGGTGGAATCAGCCCCAGCATTTT
TRBD1 | TRBJ1-1 | TRBV7-8 | CASSLAPTGKGAEAFF | TGTGCCAGCAGCTTAGCGCCGACAGGGAAGGGGGCTGAAGCTTTCTTT
NA | TRBJ1-1 | TRBV24-1 | CATSVTGTEAFF | TGTGCCACCAGTGTCACCGGGACTGAAGCTTTCTTT
TRBD1 | TRBJ1-1 | TRBV5-5 | CASSLSGQGIAFF | TGTGCCAGCAGCTTGTCGGGACAGGGGATAGCTTTCTTT
NA | TRBJ1-2 | TRBV3-1/TRBV3-2 | CASSQGRNDGYTF | TGTGCCAGCAGCCAAGGGCGGAACGACGGCTACACCTTC
TRBD2 | TRBJ2-3 | TRBV30 | CAWSSSGGHTDTQYF | TGTGCCTGGAGTTCCAGCGGGGGGCACACAGATACGCAGTATTTT
NA | TRBJ1-6 | TRBV11-2 | CASSLGVLTLHF | TGTGCCAGCAGCTTAGGGGTTTTGACCCTCCACTTT
TRBD1 | TRBJ1-4 | TRBV7-9 | CASSLQGTGNNEKLFF | TGTGCCAGCAGCTTACAAGGGACAGGGAATAATGAAAAACTGTTTTTT
NA | TRBJ1-1 | TRBV5-4 | CASGRGELNTEAFF | TGTGCCAGCGGACGGGGGGAGTTGAACACTGAAGCTTTCTTT
NA | TRBJ2-3 | TRBV5-1 | CASSLGQIADTQYF | TGCGCCAGCAGCTTGGGACAGATCGCAGATACGCAGTATTTT
TRBD1 | TRBJ1-5 | TRBV27 | CASTGTGENQPQHF | TGTGCCTCAACCGGGACAGGGGAAAATCAGCCCCAGCATTTT